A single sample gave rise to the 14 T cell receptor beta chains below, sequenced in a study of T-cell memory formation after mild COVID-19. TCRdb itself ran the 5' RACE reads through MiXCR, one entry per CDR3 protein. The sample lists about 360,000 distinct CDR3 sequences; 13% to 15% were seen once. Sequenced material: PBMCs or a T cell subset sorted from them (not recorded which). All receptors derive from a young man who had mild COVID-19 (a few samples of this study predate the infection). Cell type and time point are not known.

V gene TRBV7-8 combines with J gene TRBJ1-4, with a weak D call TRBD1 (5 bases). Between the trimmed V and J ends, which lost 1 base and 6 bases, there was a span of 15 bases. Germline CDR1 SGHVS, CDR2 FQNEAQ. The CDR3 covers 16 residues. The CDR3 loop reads CASSLGRRGRDEKLFF. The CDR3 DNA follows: TGTGCCAGCAGCTTAGGGCGGCGGGGGAGGGATGAAAAACTGTTTTTT.

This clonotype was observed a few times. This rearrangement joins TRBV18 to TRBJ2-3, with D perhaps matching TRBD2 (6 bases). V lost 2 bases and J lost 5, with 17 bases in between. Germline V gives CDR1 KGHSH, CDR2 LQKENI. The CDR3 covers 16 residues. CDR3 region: CASSPLGGGAKDTQYF. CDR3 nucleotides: TGTGCCAGCTCACCATTGGGAGGCGGGGCTAAAGATACGCAGTATTTT.

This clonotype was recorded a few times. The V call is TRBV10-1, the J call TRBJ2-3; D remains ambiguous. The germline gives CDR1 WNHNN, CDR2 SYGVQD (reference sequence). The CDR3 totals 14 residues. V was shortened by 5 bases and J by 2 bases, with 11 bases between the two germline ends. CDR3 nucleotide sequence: TGCGCCAGCAGTAGACAACGTCTCACAGATACGCAGTATTTT. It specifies CASSRQRLTDTQYF.

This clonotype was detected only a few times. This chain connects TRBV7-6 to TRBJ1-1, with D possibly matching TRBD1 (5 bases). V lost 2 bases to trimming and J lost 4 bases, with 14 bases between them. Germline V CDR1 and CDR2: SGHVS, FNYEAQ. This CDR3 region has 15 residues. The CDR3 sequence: CASSLSGTPRTEAFF. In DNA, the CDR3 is TGTGCCAGCAGCTTATCAGGGACTCCCCGCACTGAAGCTTTCTTT.

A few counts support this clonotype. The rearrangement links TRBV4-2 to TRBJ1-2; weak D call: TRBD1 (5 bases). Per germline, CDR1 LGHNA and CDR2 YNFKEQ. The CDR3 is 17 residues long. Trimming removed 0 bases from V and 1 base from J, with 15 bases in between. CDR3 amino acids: CASSQDAFAGSNYGYTF. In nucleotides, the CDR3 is TGTGCCAGCAGCCAAGACGCGTTCGCAGGGAGTAACTATGGCTACACCTTC.

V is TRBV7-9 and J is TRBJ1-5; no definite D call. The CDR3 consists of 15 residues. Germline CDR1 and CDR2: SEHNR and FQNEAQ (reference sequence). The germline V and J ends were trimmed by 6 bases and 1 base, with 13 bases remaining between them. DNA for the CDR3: TGTGCCAGCAGTCGTGACTCCGGGAGCAATCAGCCCCAGCATTTT. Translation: CASSRDSGSNQPQHF.

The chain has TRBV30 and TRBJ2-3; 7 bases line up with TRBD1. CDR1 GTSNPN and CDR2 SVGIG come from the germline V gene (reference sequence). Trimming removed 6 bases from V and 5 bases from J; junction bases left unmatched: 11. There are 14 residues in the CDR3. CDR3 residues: CACPGTDRIDTQYF. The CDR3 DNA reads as TGTGCCTGCCCCGGGACAGACAGGATAGATACGCAGTATTTT.

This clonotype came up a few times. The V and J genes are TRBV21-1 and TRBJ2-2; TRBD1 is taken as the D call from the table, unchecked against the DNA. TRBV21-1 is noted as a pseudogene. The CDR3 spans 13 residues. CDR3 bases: TGTGCCAGCACTTACAGGGTTCACGGGGAGCTGTTTTTT. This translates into CASTYRVHGELFF.

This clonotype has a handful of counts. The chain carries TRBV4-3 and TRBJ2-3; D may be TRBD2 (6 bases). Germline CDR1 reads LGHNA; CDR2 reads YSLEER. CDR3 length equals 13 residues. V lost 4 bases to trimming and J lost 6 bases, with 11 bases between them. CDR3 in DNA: TGCGCCAGCAGCCCCCAGCGGGCGGATACGCAGTATTTT. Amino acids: CASSPQRADTQYF.

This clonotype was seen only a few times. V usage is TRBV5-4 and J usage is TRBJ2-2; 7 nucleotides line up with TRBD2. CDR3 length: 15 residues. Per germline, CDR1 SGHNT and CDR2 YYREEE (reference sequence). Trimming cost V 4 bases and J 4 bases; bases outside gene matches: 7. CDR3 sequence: CASSPQRGTTGELFF. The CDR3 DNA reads TGTGCCAGCAGCCCTCAGCGGGGCACCACCGGGGAGCTGTTTTTT.

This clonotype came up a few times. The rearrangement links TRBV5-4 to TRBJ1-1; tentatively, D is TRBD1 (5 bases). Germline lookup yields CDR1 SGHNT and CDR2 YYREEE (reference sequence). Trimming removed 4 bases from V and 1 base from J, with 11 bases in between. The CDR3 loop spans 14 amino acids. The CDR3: CASSLIGTNTEAFF. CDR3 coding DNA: TGTGCCAGCAGCCTCATCGGGACGAACACTGAAGCTTTCTTT.

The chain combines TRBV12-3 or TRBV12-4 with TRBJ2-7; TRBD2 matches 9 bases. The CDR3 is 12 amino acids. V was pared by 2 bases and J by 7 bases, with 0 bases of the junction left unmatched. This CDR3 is CASSLLAGEQYV. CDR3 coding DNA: TGTGCCAGCAGTTTACTAGCGGGGGAGCAGTACGTC.

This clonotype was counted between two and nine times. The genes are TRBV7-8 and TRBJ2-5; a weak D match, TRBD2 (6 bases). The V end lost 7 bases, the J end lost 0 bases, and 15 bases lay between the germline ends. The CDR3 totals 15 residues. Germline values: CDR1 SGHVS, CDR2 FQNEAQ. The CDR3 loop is CASIGRGPYQETQYF. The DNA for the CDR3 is TGTGCCAGCATAGGGCGGGGACCTTACCAAGAGACCCAGTACTTC.

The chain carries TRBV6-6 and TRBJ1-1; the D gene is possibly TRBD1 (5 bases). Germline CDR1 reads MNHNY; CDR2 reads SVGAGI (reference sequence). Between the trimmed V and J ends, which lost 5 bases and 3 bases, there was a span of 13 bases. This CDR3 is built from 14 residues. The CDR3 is CASSTGTGDTEAFF. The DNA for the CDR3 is TGTGCCAGCAGTACCGGGACGGGCGACACTGAAGCTTTCTTT.